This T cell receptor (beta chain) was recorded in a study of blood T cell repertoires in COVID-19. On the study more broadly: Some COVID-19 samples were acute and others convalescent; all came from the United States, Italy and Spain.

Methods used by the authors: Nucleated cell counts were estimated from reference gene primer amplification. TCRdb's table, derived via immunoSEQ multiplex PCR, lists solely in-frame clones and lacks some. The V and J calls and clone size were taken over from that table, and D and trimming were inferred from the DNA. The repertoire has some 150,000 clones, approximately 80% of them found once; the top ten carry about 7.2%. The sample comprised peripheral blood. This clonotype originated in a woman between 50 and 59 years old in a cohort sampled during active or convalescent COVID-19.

The CDR3 DNA sequence: TGTGCCAGCAGCGTTTCTAGCGCGGTGACAGATACGCAGTATTTT. This codes for CASSVSSAVTDTQYF. V usage is TRBV9 and J usage is TRBJ2-3, with D perhaps TRBD2 (6 bases). Germline CDR1 is SGDLS and CDR2 is YYNGEE. The CDR3 has 15 residues. V lost 2 bases, J lost 3 bases, and 13 bases lay in between.